The 10 T cell receptor beta chains in this list originate from one sample, sequenced in a study of OX40 agonist ivuxolimab in advanced cancers. Libraries were prepared by immunoSEQ multiplex PCR; TCRdb keeps only in-frame clonotypes and omits some of them. The sample consists of about 43,000 clones, around 94% of them appearing once. Sequenced here: CD4+ or CD8+ T cells sorted from blood, sampled in a trial of the OX40 agonist ivuxolimab. Receptors originate from an adult with an advanced solid tumor such as melanoma, head and neck, liver or kidney cancer.

The chain is built from TRBV10-3 and TRBJ1-5, with 8 bases matching TRBD1. Losses at the gene ends were 10 bases for V and 4 bases for J; bases not matched to a gene: 6. CDR1 and CDR2 from the germline V gene are ENHRY and SYGVKD. The length of the CDR3 is 13 residues. CDR3 in amino acids: CATDDRGNQPQHF. CDR3 nucleotides: TGTGCCACCGATGACAGGGGAAATCAGCCCCAGCATTTT.

The chain uses TRBV27 and TRBJ2-5; TRBD1 or TRBD2 may be the D gene (5 bases each). Germline V gives CDR1 MNHEY, CDR2 SMNVEV (reference sequence). The CDR3 loop spans 14 amino acids. V was pared by 5 bases and J by 6 bases, with 16 bases between. Here the CDR3 reads CASSPGPTTQTQYF. For the CDR3, the DNA is TGTGCCAGCAGTCCGGGACCCACAACGCAGACCCAGTACTTC.

V is TRBV7-8 and J is TRBJ2-7; 9 nucleotides align to TRBD1. V lost 5 bases, J lost 2 bases, and 4 bases stayed unmatched. This CDR3 has 14 residues. Germline V gene data show CDR1 as SGHVS and CDR2 as FQNEAQ. The DNA for the CDR3 is TGTGCCAGCAGCCCACAGGGGGCTACCTACGAGCAGTACTTC. Translating gives CASSPQGATYEQYF.

The V and J genes are TRBV7-8 and TRBJ2-5; TRBD2 aligns across 10 bases. Per germline, CDR1 SGHVS and CDR2 FQNEAQ. With 2 bases clipped from V and 5 bases from J, the junction kept 5 bases outside the gene matches. The CDR3 is made up of 15 amino acids. The CDR3 nucleotides read TGTGCCAGCAGCTTAATCCTAGCGGGAGTGGAGACCCAGTACTTC. Protein product: CASSLILAGVETQYF.

The chain is built from TRBV7-2 and TRBJ2-3; 11 bases line up with TRBD2. J lost 4 bases, V lost 2 bases, and 5 bases had no gene match. Germline V gene data show CDR1 as SGHTA and CDR2 as FQGNSA. The CDR3 runs to 16 residues. The CDR3 bases are TGTGCCAGCAGCTTACCACTAGCGGGAGTGGCAGATACGCAGTATTTT. Translated: CASSLPLAGVADTQYF.

This chain joins TRBV28 and TRBJ1-2; D is undetermined. With 6 bases removed from V and 4 bases from J, the gap between germline ends came to 18 bases. Germline CDR1 MDHEN, CDR2 SYDVKM. The CDR3 is 15 amino acids. CDR3 DNA sequence: TGTGCCAGCAGAAACATTTCGTCTCGCCCCTATGGCTACACCTTC. This encodes CASRNISSRPYGYTF.

V is TRBV7-9 and J is TRBJ2-5; D is unclear. The DNA end is more similar to TRBJ2-7, so the J call may be wrong. The CDR3 runs 13 residues. The V gene's germline CDR1 is SEHNR and CDR2 FQNEAQ (reference sequence). The CDR3 DNA reads TGTGCCAGCCAGGACCCTGGTTCCTACGAGCAGTACTTC. Amino acids: CASQDPGSYEQYF.

The chain joins TRBV7-8 to TRBJ2-1; TRBD2 matches 9 bases. The germline V gene has CDR1 SGHVS and CDR2 FQNEAQ. The CDR3 loop spans 21 amino acids. With V trimmed by 4 bases and J by 0 bases, 19 bases remained unmatched. The CDR3 loop reads CASSSRGGTSPPKSSYNEQFF. CDR3 nucleotide sequence: TGTGCCAGCAGCTCCCGAGGGGGGACTAGCCCTCCCAAGAGCTCCTACAATGAGCAGTTCTTC.

V and J are TRBV27 and TRBJ1-1; 7 bases map to TRBD1. After removal of 5 bases from V and 0 bases from J, the junction contained 15 bases not matched to a gene. Germline V gene data show CDR1 as MNHEY and CDR2 as SMNVEV (reference sequence). The CDR3 contains 18 residues. This CDR3 reads CASSPNNHRGLMNTEAFF. CDR3 coding DNA: TGTGCCAGCAGTCCGAACAATCACAGGGGCCTGATGAACACTGAAGCTTTCTTT.

This chain links TRBV18 with TRBJ2-5; tentatively, D is TRBD1 (6 bases). The germline gives CDR1 KGHSH, CDR2 LQKENI. The CDR3 totals 14 residues. V lost 1 base and J lost 1, with 7 bases in between. CDR3 sequence: CASSPQDSQETQYF. The CDR3 DNA is TGTGCCAGCTCACCACAGGACAGCCAAGAGACCCAGTACTTC. Full variable domain (outside the CDR3, taken from reference TRBV18 and TRBJ2-5): NAGVMQNPRHLVRRRGQEARLRCSPMKGHSHVYWYRQLPEEGLKFMVYLQKENIIDESGMPKERFSAEFPKEGPSILRIQQVVRGDSAAYFCASSPQDSQETQYFGPGTRLLVL.